This T cell receptor (beta chain) stems from a study of T cells in Graves' hyperthyroidism and ophthalmopathy. A note on this clonotype: Its matching antigen is unknown.

TCR beta CDR3 regions were amplified from RNA. In the first-round RT-PCR of the TCR CDR3, the HTBI primer set was used. TCRdb reprocessed the multiplex PCR reads via MiXCR and lists one record per CDR3 protein. The sample lists 660,000 or so distinct CDR3 sequences, 45% occurring once. Overall study results and limits: Stable hyperthyroidism was told apart from ophthalmopathy by a model built on 13 V-J features.

Patients with uncontrolled infections, other autoimmune diseases, pregnancy or lactation were excluded. This CDR3 contains 13 residues. Germline-derived CDR1 and CDR2 are KGHDR and SFDVKD. Sequences were obtained from peripheral blood or thyroid tissue (not recorded which). This sequence joins TRBV24-1 and TRBJ2-7; the match to TRBD1 covers 10 bases. The TCR comes from an adult man with Graves' disease, either hyperthyroidism or ophthalmopathy (not recorded which). CDR3: CANHRDRGYEQYF. The CDR3 DNA reads as TGTGCTAACCACCGGGACAGGGGCTACGAGCAGTACTTC.